This TCR beta chain originates from a study of blood T cell repertoires in COVID-19. In the study overall: The study drew acute and convalescent COVID-19 samples from the United States, Italy and Spain. PBMCs, B-cell-depleted T cells, or T cells were the source of the cDNA or gDNA that made up the material.

Unmatched junction bases numbered 8, after V lost 4 bases and J lost 4 bases. This CDR3 spans 14 amino acids. The germline V gene encodes CDR1 SGHRS and CDR2 YFSETQ. Authors' processing steps: Scientists estimated how many nucleated cells there were by amplifying reference gene primers. Produced via immunoSEQ multiplex PCR; TCRdb's table is partial and in-frame only. V, J and clone size derive from that table, while D and trimming were established from the DNA sequence. The table includes over 80,000 clones, roughly 86% detected once. The sequencing input was peripheral blood. V is TRBV5-1 and J is TRBJ2-7; 7 positions agree with TRBD1. This clonotype was obtained from a human donor in a cohort sampled during active COVID-19. This CDR3 reads CASSRSTGTYEQYF. The CDR3 DNA reads TGCGCCAGCAGCCGGTCGACAGGGACATACGAGCAGTACTTC.